The present TCR beta chain was sequenced within a study of blood T cells in healthy people across ages. The authors ran a second PCR of roughly 7 to 11 cycles using a sample-barcoded 5' primer and a J-beta primer mix. TCRdb independently ran MiXCR on the 5' RACE reads; one entry per CDR3 protein. This sample has 850,000 to 1,100,000 distinct CDR3 sequences, with 35% to 40% found just once. In regard to this clonotype: A junction boundary mismatches the germline segment, possibly from a read error.

This CDR3 region has 17 residues. Germline-derived CDR1 and CDR2 are SEHNR and FQNEAQ (reference sequence). The source material was blood. The V call is TRBV7-9, the J call TRBJ2-1; maybe TRBD1 (6 bases). The receptor comes from a man aged 18-30 years in good health. CDR3 sequence reads: CASSLIGGTFSYNKQFF. DNA for the CDR3: TGTGCCAGCAGCCTGATTGGGGGCACTTTTTCCTACAATAAGCAGTTCTTC.